A single sample gave rise to the 3 T cell receptor beta chains below, sequenced in a study of blood T cell repertoires in COVID-19 (dated by TCRdb to 2018 to 2020). Library preparation was by the immunoSEQ multiplex PCR assay. Held by TCRdb, this immuneACCESS table contains in-frame sequences only and omits some clones. Under half of the omission traces to an unresolved V gene where checked; the cause of the rest is unknown. This sample gives roughly 130,000 clones in total; around 83% of them show up just once. The ten largest clones take up 3% to 3.5% of the sample. The sample consisted of peripheral blood. These receptors all come from a woman aged 80 or older with acute or convalescent COVID-19.

This chain connects TRBV5-5 to TRBJ1-1; tentatively, D is TRBD1 (5 bases). The CDR3 has 12 amino acids. V lost 1 base and J lost 8, with 9 bases in between. CDR1 and CDR2 (germline): SGHKS, YYEKEE (reference sequence). CDR3 in DNA: TGTGCCAGCAGCTTGATGAAGGGGGAAGCTTTCTTT. Translated: CASSLMKGEAFF.

The chain employs TRBV6-5 and TRBJ1-6; 7 nucleotides agree with TRBD1. The germline gives CDR1 MNHEY, CDR2 SVGAGI. CDR3 length: 15 residues. J lost 4 bases, V lost 5 bases, and 5 bases had no gene match. CDR3 region: CASSPGTAYNSPLHF. The CDR3 DNA follows: TGTGCCAGCAGTCCAGGGACAGCGTATAATTCACCCCTCCACTTT.

V is TRBV6-1 and J is TRBJ1-5, with a tentative D call TRBD1 (5 bases). Germline CDR1 and CDR2: MNHNS and SASEGT. The CDR3 is made up of 16 amino acids. Trimming cost V 4 bases and J 2 bases, with 15 bases left between them. The CDR3 region is CASSARGTGGNQPQHF. CDR3 bases: TGTGCCAGCAGTGCAAGGGGAACAGGTGGCAATCAGCCCCAGCATTTT.